Presented here are 31 T cell receptor beta chains from one specimen sequenced in a study of blood T cell repertoires in COVID-19. Clones were sequenced by immunoSEQ multiplex PCR, and TCRdb holds only the in-frame ones, with some missing. The sample has 50,000 to 75,000 clones, under 95% seen once. The specimen sequenced was peripheral blood. All receptors derive from a man aged 65 to 79 with active COVID-19.

The rearrangement links TRBV29-1 to TRBJ2-5, with 7 bases matching TRBD1. The CDR3 runs 14 residues. Germline V gene sequence: CDR1 SQVTM, CDR2 ANQGSEA. V lost 7 bases and J lost 2; bases outside the gene matches: 10. CDR3 DNA sequence: TGCAGCGGGACACAGGGGTTTTTGCAAGAGACCCAGTACTTC. The encoded protein is CSGTQGFLQETQYF.

The chain recombines TRBV5-5 with TRBJ1-6; D unresolved. Germline CDR1 SGHKS, CDR2 YYEKEE (reference sequence). V gave up 0 bases and J gave up 5 bases, with 3 bases separating them. The CDR3 totals 13 residues. The CDR3: CASSLDNNSPLHF. DNA for the CDR3: TGTGCCAGCAGCTTGGATAATAATTCACCCCTCCACTTT.

The rearrangement uses TRBV7-9 and TRBJ2-5; D is perhaps TRBD1 (7 bases). The V end was cut by 3 bases, the J end by 5 bases, with 19 bases between. This CDR3 spans 16 amino acids. Germline V gene data show CDR1 as SEHNR and CDR2 as FQNEAQ (reference sequence). The CDR3 nucleotides are TGTGCCAGCAGCTTTCAGGGGGGTTTTGGACGGGAGACCCAGTACTTC. Translation: CASSFQGGFGRETQYF.

The chain is built from TRBV27 and TRBJ1-1; the match to TRBD1 covers 8 bases. Trimming cost V 0 bases and J 5 bases; bases outside gene matches: 5. Germline CDR1 reads MNHEY; CDR2 reads SMNVEV (reference sequence). The CDR3 contains 15 residues. The CDR3 loop is CASSLSGQGGTEAFF. CDR3 nucleotides: TGTGCCAGCAGTTTATCCGGACAGGGAGGGACTGAAGCTTTCTTT.

The chain joins TRBV19 to TRBJ1-4; D might be TRBD1 (5 bases). The V gene lost 8 bases and the J gene lost 10 bases, with 17 bases spanning the gap. Germline CDR1 is LNHDA and CDR2 is SQIVND (reference sequence). This CDR3 has 13 residues. The CDR3 reads CASHQGSWGKLFF. DNA for the CDR3: TGTGCCAGTCACCAGGGATCCTGGGGAAAACTGTTTTTT.

The V call is TRBV5-5, the J call TRBJ2-7; 8 bases fit TRBD1. Trimming at V came to 3 bases and at J to 2 bases, leaving 10 bases not matched to a gene. Germline CDR1 SGHKS, CDR2 YYEKEE (reference sequence). This CDR3 region has 16 residues. CDR3 bases: TGTGCCAGCAGCTGGATCCCGGGACAGGACACCTACGAGCAGTACGTC. Translation gives CASSWIPGQDTYEQYV.

The V gene is TRBV5-1, the J gene TRBJ2-1; 9 bases align to TRBD1. The CDR3 covers 15 residues. V was pared by 4 bases and J by 5 bases, with 7 bases of the junction left unmatched. In germline, CDR1 is SGHRS, CDR2 YFSETQ. The CDR3 DNA sequence: TGCGCCAGCAGCCCAGGACAGGGGTACCACAATGAGCAGTTCTTC. Encoded protein: CASSPGQGYHNEQFF.

The rearrangement uses TRBV9 and TRBJ2-3; TRBD2 is a possible D gene (7 bases). CDR1 and CDR2 from the germline V gene are SGDLS and YYNGEE. The CDR3 length is 16 residues. Between the trimmed V and J ends, which lost 3 bases and 0 bases, there was a span of 14 bases. CDR3 residues: CASSERGGTSTDTQYF. As DNA, the CDR3 is TGTGCCAGCAGCGAGAGGGGGGGGACTAGCACAGATACGCAGTATTTT.

The rearrangement joins TRBV9 to TRBJ2-7; D is unclear. The germline V and J ends were trimmed by 0 bases and 1 base, with 8 bases remaining between them. CDR3 length: 14 amino acids. Germline V gives CDR1 SGDLS, CDR2 YYNGEE. Here the CDR3 DNA reads TGTGCCAGCAGCGTAGCTACCGGGTCCTACGAGCAGTACGTC. Protein: CASSVATGSYEQYV.

The genes are TRBV21-1 and TRBJ2-3; the DNA was not used to check the table's D call, TRBD2. TRBV21-1 is reported as a pseudogene. The CDR3 runs to 14 residues. CDR3 bases: TGTGCCAGCAGCCCTAGCGGGGGGGGTACGGCGCAGTATTTT. This codes for CASSPSGGGTAQYF.

The V and J genes are TRBV28 and TRBJ1-5; no reliable D call. The CDR3 totals 16 residues. Germline V gene sequence: CDR1 MDHEN, CDR2 SYDVKM. V was trimmed by 10 bases and J by 3 bases, leaving 22 bases between them. DNA for the CDR3: TGTGCCACCATTCTTTCGAGGACGGGAGACAATCAGCCCCAGCATTTT. It codes for CATILSRTGDNQPQHF.

The rearrangement links TRBV7-9 to TRBJ2-7; maybe TRBD1 (6 bases). The CDR3 spans 15 residues. Germline lookup yields CDR1 SEHNR and CDR2 FQNEAQ (reference sequence). The V end lost 4 bases, the J end lost 5 bases, and 18 bases lay between the germline ends. This chain's CDR3 is CASSSLTGILNEQYF. The CDR3 bases are TGTGCCAGCAGCTCCTTAACAGGGATCCTCAACGAGCAGTACTTC.

This clone was picked up a small number of times. The CDR3 here is CASNLGTGVPPQHF. Here the CDR3 DNA reads TGTGCCAGTAATCTCGGGACAGGGGTGCCGCCCCAGCATTTT. V and J are TRBV19 and TRBJ1-5; 10 positions match TRBD1. The germline V gene has CDR1 LNHDA and CDR2 SQIVND (reference sequence). Trimming removed 7 bases from V and 9 bases from J; junction bases left unmatched: 9. This CDR3 comprises 14 residues.

The chain has TRBV6-1 and TRBJ1-6; D remains unclear. The ends were cut back, 2 bases at V and 0 bases at J, with 5 bases in the middle. The germline V gene encodes CDR1 MNHNS and CDR2 SASEGT. The CDR3 runs 15 residues. The chain's CDR3 is CASSERSSYNSPLHF. The CDR3 DNA sequence: TGTGCCAGCAGTGAACGCAGCTCCTATAATTCACCCCTCCACTTT.

This chain links TRBV5-1 with TRBJ1-2; D possibly corresponds to TRBD1 (5 bases). V was cut by 0 bases and J by 4 bases, with 7 bases left in between. Germline CDR1 and CDR2: SGHRS and YFSETQ. CDR3 size: 13 residues. The CDR3 loop is CASSLGQSYGYTF. The CDR3, as DNA: TGCGCCAGCAGCTTGGGACAGAGCTATGGCTACACCTTC.

The V and J genes are TRBV7-9 and TRBJ1-5, with D possibly TRBD1 on 6 matching bases. The CDR3 runs 20 residues. The V gene's germline CDR1 is SEHNR and CDR2 FQNEAQ (reference sequence). The ends were cut back, 7 bases at V and 0 bases at J, with 28 bases in the middle. DNA for the CDR3: TGTGCCAGCACCTATGACCCACGGCAGGGGACCCGACATAGCAATCAGCCCCAGCATTTT. This translates into CASTYDPRQGTRHSNQPQHF.

The chain joins TRBV4-3 to TRBJ2-4; tentative D call: TRBD2 (5 bases). CDR1 and CDR2 (germline): LGHNA, YSLEER. The CDR3 spans 15 residues. V shed 0 bases and J shed 6 bases, with 12 bases lying between them. In DNA, the CDR3 is TGCGCCAGCAGCCAAGATCGGAGGCCGGGAAACATTCAGTACTTC. Amino acid sequence: CASSQDRRPGNIQYF.

V usage is TRBV12-3 or TRBV12-4 and J usage is TRBJ1-2; possible D gene TRBD1, 6 bases. V lost 5 bases and J 4 bases, leaving 11 bases between the germline ends. The CDR3 covers 13 residues. CDR3 residues: CASSTDRTYGYTF. The CDR3 coding sequence is TGTGCCAGCAGTACTGACAGGACCTATGGCTACACCTTC.

This clone came up once. The chain links TRBV6-5 to TRBJ2-7, with 9 bases fitting TRBD1. Germline assignment: CDR1 MNHEY and CDR2 SVGAGI. V lost 6 bases, J lost 3 bases, and 9 bases stayed unmatched. The CDR3 runs to 15 residues. The CDR3 nucleotides are TGTGCCAGCAGGCGCTCCGGGACAGGGAACTACGAGCAGTACTTC. Protein sequence: CASRRSGTGNYEQYF.

This chain uses TRBV19 with TRBJ1-1; TRBD1 matches 8 bases. This CDR3 contains 14 residues. Germline V gene data show CDR1 as LNHDA and CDR2 as SQIVND (reference sequence). V shed 4 bases, J shed 5 bases, and the junction held 6 bases outside the gene matches. The DNA of the CDR3 is TGTGCCAGTAGTAGACAGGGGTGGCGGACTGAAGCTTTCTTT. Translated, it gives CASSRQGWRTEAFF.

V gene TRBV11-2 combines with J gene TRBJ2-1; D might be TRBD1 (6 bases). This CDR3 is 14 amino acids long. Trimming removed 7 bases at V and 7 bases at J, with 17 bases between. Germline loops: CDR1 SGHAT, CDR2 FQNNGV. The DNA for the CDR3 is TGTGCCAGCACCTCAAACAGGGTGGAAAATGAGCAGTTCTTC. Translating gives CASTSNRVENEQFF.

The chain carries TRBV7-2 and TRBJ1-6, with D possibly being TRBD1 (5 bases). The CDR3 covers 14 residues. The V gene lost 5 bases and the J gene lost 8 bases, with 13 bases spanning the gap. CDR1 is SGHTA and CDR2 is FQGNSA in the germline V gene. This CDR3 reads CASSTPGRDSPLHF. The CDR3 bases are TGTGCCAGCAGCACCCCAGGGCGTGATTCACCCCTCCACTTT.

The chain is built from TRBV3-1 (or the pseudogene TRBV3-2) and TRBJ1-4; 11 bases map to TRBD1. The germline V gene has CDR1 LGHDT and CDR2 YNNKEL (reference sequence). The V and J ends lost 5 bases and 0 bases, in that order; junction bases with no gene match: 8. The CDR3 length is 18 residues. CDR3 DNA sequence: TGTGCCAGCAGCTTAGCCGGGACAGGGGGGTCAACTAATGAAAAACTGTTTTTT. Translating gives CASSLAGTGGSTNEKLFF.

This clone was seen a handful of times. This chain connects TRBV5-4 to TRBJ2-7; TRBD2 matches 12 bases. Germline V gene data show CDR1 as SGHNT and CDR2 as YYREEE (reference sequence). This CDR3 is 17 amino acids long. The V segment lost 4 bases and the J segment 6 bases; nucleotides outside the gene matches: 14. CDR3 loop: CASSPRSASGGAGEQYF. CDR3 nucleotides: TGTGCCAGCAGCCCCCGGTCGGCTAGCGGGGGGGCGGGCGAGCAGTACTTC.

The chain joins TRBV5-4 to TRBJ2-5; D is perhaps TRBD2 (6 bases). Trimming took off 0 bases at V and 4 bases at J, with 16 bases between the two ends. CDR3 length: 16 residues. The germline V gene has CDR1 SGHNT and CDR2 YYREEE (reference sequence). The CDR3 reads CASSLGPLVGGETQYF. Written as DNA, the CDR3 is TGTGCCAGCAGCTTGGGACCCCTAGTGGGGGGAGAGACCCAGTACTTC.

The chain carries TRBV3-1 (or the pseudogene TRBV3-2) and TRBJ2-3, with 13 bases fitting TRBD2. The CDR3 extends over 18 amino acids. Germline V CDR1 and CDR2: LGHDT, YNNKEL (reference sequence). J lost 0 bases, V lost 5 bases, and 8 bases had no gene match. CDR3 protein: CASSRWTSGGRSTDTQYF. In DNA, the CDR3 is TGTGCCAGCAGCAGATGGACTAGCGGGGGCCGGAGCACAGATACGCAGTATTTT.

This chain links TRBV2 with TRBJ1-5; no definite D call. The germline V gene encodes CDR1 SNHLY and CDR2 FYNNEI. V lost 5 bases and J 7 bases, leaving 9 bases between the germline ends. The CDR3 runs to 12 residues. CDR3 nucleotides: TGTGCCAGCAGTCCACTTTTCCAGCCCCAGCATTTT. The encoded protein is CASSPLFQPQHF.

The gene calls are TRBV7-9 and TRBJ1-2; 9 nucleotides match TRBD1. Germline CDR1 and CDR2: SEHNR and FQNEAQ (reference sequence). The CDR3 consists of 15 residues. V trimming: 1 base; J trimming: 3 bases; junction bases outside the gene matches: 3. The CDR3 region is CASSLGTGAYYGYTF. The DNA of the CDR3 is TGTGCCAGCAGCTTAGGGACAGGGGCCTACTATGGCTACACCTTC.

J is TRBJ2-3 and V is TRBV7-9; TRBD2 matches 11 bases. This CDR3 has 18 residues. CDR1 is SEHNR, CDR2 FQNEAQ, per germline (reference sequence). The V and J ends lost 5 bases and 3 bases, in that order; junction bases with no gene match: 13. The chain's CDR3 is CASSRRSGGGLETDTQYF. The CDR3 DNA reads TGTGCCAGCAGCAGACGTAGCGGGGGGGGACTGGAGACAGATACGCAGTATTTT.

This clone has only one observation. This chain joins TRBV12-3 or TRBV12-4 and TRBJ2-2; unclear D gene. The CDR3 extends over 12 amino acids. V shed 4 bases and J shed 9 bases, with 9 bases lying between them. The CDR3 loop is CASSYSARELFF. CDR3 sequence (DNA): TGTGCCAGCAGTTACAGTGCCCGGGAGCTGTTTTTT.

The chain has TRBV7-6 and TRBJ2-1; D may be TRBD1 (5 bases). V was shortened by 1 base and J by 8 bases, with 6 bases between the two germline ends. CDR3 length: 12 amino acids. The V gene's germline CDR1 is SGHVS and CDR2 FNYEAQ. CDR3 DNA sequence: TGTGCCAGCAGCTTAGTAGGGGATGAGCAGTTCTTC. Protein sequence: CASSLVGDEQFF.